This TCR beta chain is from a study of siplizumab effects on memory and regulatory T cells (dated by TCRdb to about 2019). At the level of the whole study: Across roughly 8 responder-stimulator pairs, mixed lymphocyte reactions were run in pairs, one with siplizumab at 1 ug/mL and one without drug. The study looked at the effect of siplizumab, an anti-CD2 antibody, on alloreactive T-cell subsets in allogeneic mixed lymphocyte reactions made from human PBMCs. General conclusions and limits of the study: Of the alloreactive CD4+ clones that could be mapped, the Treg-derived share averaged about 67% with siplizumab compared with under 35% in control reactions. Greater diversity appeared to be present in unstimulated naive T cells than in memory T cells, and a substantial contribution to the alloresponse seemed to be made by naive cells. Because sequences at frequencies below about 10^-5 were poorly captured, only a minor fraction of alloreactive clones could be mapped back to unstimulated subsets. The cumulative frequency of alloreactive sequences that could be traced back to unstimulated CD4+ memory T cells was significantly reduced by siplizumab. No functional confirmation was obtained for the suppressive function of proliferating Tregs from siplizumab cultures. About 80-96% of proliferating CD4+ or CD8+ clones could not be given a naive or memory phenotype.

Library prep was done by the immunoSEQ multiplex PCR assay. Each sample had 10^5 or so TCR templates assayed by the deep sequencing platform. Genomic DNA extracted from sorted T cells was used for TCRbeta CDR3 sequencing. The published analysis was carried out like this. The R programming language was used for clonal analysis of the TCRbeta CDR3 data. Comparing unstimulated samples against CFSE-low samples taken after the reaction was how alloreactive CD4+ and CD8+ clones were defined. Alloreactive CD4+ clones were assigned to regulatory or non-regulatory origin by matching sequences to sorted unstimulated Treg and non-Treg repertoires. The immuneACCESS repertoire file appears here via TCRdb, limited to in-frame rearrangements. These files lack a portion of the clones; in checked studies, under half of the deficit traces to unresolved V genes, and the cause of the others is not known. V, J and clone size are taken as reported in that table, and D and trimming were inferred from the DNA itself. The sample profile shows 20,000 or so clones; about 45% of them were found once. Of the sample, under 7% falls within the top ten clones.

From cysteine to phenylalanine, the CDR3 is 14 amino acids long. Just CDR3 DNA is preserved here, 42 bases in frame from base 1. Trimming takes 0 bases from V and 6 bases from J, and the germline ends sit 10 bases apart. CDR1 and CDR2 (SGDLS, YYNGEE) derive from the germline V gene. This clone was observed a few times. No cognate antigen has been identified for it. Base qualities are not provided; no much larger clone lies one nucleotide away. Cells in the mixed lymphocyte reaction were cultured together at 37 degrees C for five to seven days. After responder PBMCs were labelled with CFSE and stimulator PBMCs with Violet Dye, the two populations were combined at a 1:1 ratio. Sorted unstimulated T cells and proliferating T cells recovered from mixed lymphocyte reactions underwent TCRbeta CDR3 sequencing. Fresh whole blood from some eleven HLA-typed healthy donors was used to isolate PBMCs. After the mixed lymphocyte reaction, proliferating CFSE-low responder T cells were FACS-sorted for TCR sequencing.

Sequenced: CFSE-low (dividing) CD4+ T cells sorted from an allogeneic mixed lymphocyte reaction. The chain joins TRBV9 to TRBJ2-1, and TRBD2 may be the D gene, going by 5 matching bases. The TCR sequence derives from a human donor in good health; the cells came from an allogeneic mixed lymphocyte reaction. Some clones in this sample may be carry-over from other donors' samples. The nucleotide sequence is given as TGTGCCAGCAGCGTAGGAGGGCTCAGCAATGAGCAGTTCTTC. It specifies CASSVGGLSNEQFF.